This T cell receptor beta chain came from a study of blood T cell repertoires in COVID-19. Study-wide context: Acute-phase and convalescent COVID-19 samples originated in the United States, Italy and Spain.

Germline CDR1 reads MDHEN; CDR2 reads SYDVKM. The V gene lost 3 bases and the J gene lost 11 bases, with 10 bases spanning the gap. The CDR3 is 12 residues long. The data were produced by immunoSEQ multiplex PCR, yet TCRdb's version contains in-frame clones alone and is incomplete. The sample yields under 250,000 clones, approximately 82% seen once. The chain joins TRBV28 to TRBJ1-4; D possibly corresponds to TRBD1 (5 bases). Sequenced: peripheral blood. This clonotype originated in a woman in her 70s with active or convalescent COVID-19. This CDR3 reads CASSFLGGKLFF. Here the CDR3 DNA reads TGTGCCAGCAGTTTCCTCGGGGGGAAACTGTTTTTT.